This TCR beta chain is from a study of tumor and adjacent non-tumor tissue in lung cancer. For the study at large: There were around 11 adenocarcinoma, 2 squamous cell carcinoma and 1 small cell lung cancer cases. The patients, 10 to 11 men and 4 or 5 women, were 31 to 76 with stage I to III disease.

The CDR3 has 14 residues. CDR1 MNHNY and CDR2 SVGAGI come from the germline V gene (reference sequence). V lost 8 bases and J lost 1, with 15 bases in between. RNA was extracted from bulk tissue without any cell sorting. Distant lung tissue was collected more than 3 cm away from the tumor edge. A modified ARM-PCR protocol with three rounds of nested PCR amplified TCRbeta. TCRdb reprocessed the multiplex PCR reads with MiXCR, giving one entry per CDR3 protein. Of 65,000 to 75,000 distinct CDR3 sequences listed, more than 75% are singletons. The sequenced material came from distant non-tumor lung tissue. This sequence was found in a man in his sixties with non-small cell lung cancer. The V gene is TRBV6-6, the J gene TRBJ2-7; possible D gene TRBD1, 6 bases. The CDR3 loop reads CASGRDTRSYEQYF. The CDR3 nucleotides are TGTGCCAGCGGACGGGACACGAGGTCCTACGAGCAGTACTTC.